In this sample, the clone carrying this T cell receptor beta chain turned up once. The data stem from a study of blood T cell repertoires in COVID-19. CDR1 is SNHLY, CDR2 FYNNEI, per germline. V lost 4 bases to trimming and J lost 4 bases, with 15 bases between them. The CDR3 runs 15 residues. Clones were sequenced by immunoSEQ multiplex PCR, and TCRdb holds only the in-frame ones, with some missing. The sample yields approximately 35,000 clones, about 79% seen once. This TCR came from a human donor in a cohort sampled during active COVID-19. The gene calls are TRBV2 and TRBJ2-3, with unresolved D. The sample comprised peripheral blood. The chain's CDR3 is CASSGGIDPADTQYF. For the CDR3, the DNA is TGTGCCAGCAGTGGAGGAATAGACCCGGCAGATACGCAGTATTTT.